Listed below are T cell receptor beta chains from one sample, sequenced in a study of blood T cell repertoires in COVID-19. Produced via immunoSEQ multiplex PCR; TCRdb's table is partial and in-frame only. This table has a few hundred thousand clones, about 90% appearing once. Material for sequencing was peripheral blood. Receptors were obtained from a woman aged 45-59 years who had recovered from COVID-19. The CDR3 runs from the conserved cysteine through the conserved F or W. D genes are given only for firm matches. Part of the rows lack a size; the others show once, few, many or a class for expanded clones.

j_gene,abundance,v_gene,d_gene,CDR3aa,CDR3nt
TRBJ2-7,.,TRBV7-2,.,CASNDGGYEQYF,TGTGCCAGCAACGACGGAGGCTACGAGCAGTACTTC
TRBJ1-6,.,TRBV10-3,.,CAISAGQDSPLHF,TGTGCCATCAGTGCTGGACAAGATTCACCCCTCCACTTT
TRBJ2-5,few,TRBV12-3/TRBV12-4,TRBD2,CASTSGGVETQYF,TGTGCCAGCACTTCGGGGGGGGTAGAGACCCAGTACTTC
TRBJ2-7,.,TRBV27,TRBD2,CASSAPSGYEQYF,TGTGCCAGCAGTGCCCCTAGCGGTTACGAGCAGTACTTC
TRBJ1-5,once,TRBV4-1,.,CASSQDVGGRRLHF,TGCGCCAGCAGCCAAGATGTGGGGGGGCGAAGGTTGCATTTT
TRBJ2-1,.,TRBV5-1,TRBD1,CASRSPTGFENEQFF,TGCGCCAGCCGCTCCCCGACAGGGTTTGAAAATGAGCAGTTCTTC
TRBJ1-2,.,TRBV5-8,.,CASSLSRKTF,TGTGCCAGCAGCTTGTCCAGAAAAACCTTC
TRBJ2-5,once,TRBV2,.,CASSPWTVQETQYF,TGTGCCAGCAGTCCCTGGACTGTTCAAGAGACCCAGTACTTC
TRBJ1-1,.,TRBV7-9,TRBD1,CASRAGGSNTEAFF,TGTGCCAGCAGAGCAGGGGGATCGAACACTGAAGCTTTCTTT
TRBJ1-4,.,TRBV5-1,.,CASSAGVAGEKLFF,TGCGCCAGCAGCGCCGGGGTAGCTGGGGAAAAACTGTTTTTT
TRBJ1-5,.,TRBV6-5,TRBD1,CASSWTGDDQPQHF,TGTGCCAGCTCCTGGACAGGGGACGATCAGCCCCAGCATTTT
TRBJ1-2,.,TRBV29-1,.,CSVEDTGPQIYGYTF,TGCAGCGTTGAAGATACAGGGCCCCAGATCTATGGCTACACCTTC
TRBJ1-2,.,TRBV19,TRBD1,CASSISTGGVWYGYTF,TGTGCCAGTAGTATCTCCACAGGGGGGGTCTGGTATGGCTACACCTTC
TRBJ1-1,.,TRBV19,.,CASSVTAMNTEAFF,TGTGCCAGTAGTGTGACAGCCATGAACACTGAAGCTTTCTTT
TRBJ1-5,.,TRBV19,TRBD1,CASTRTGAFSNQPQHF,TGTGCCAGTACAAGGACAGGGGCCTTTAGCAATCAGCCCCAGCATTTT
TRBJ2-7,.,TRBV5-6,.,CASSLRGYSGEQYF,TGTGCCAGCAGCTTACGAGGGTATAGTGGCGAGCAGTACTTC
TRBJ1-1,.,TRBV6-6,.,CASWNRMNTEAFF,TGTGCCAGCTGGAACAGAATGAACACTGAAGCTTTCTTT
TRBJ2-1,.,TRBV4-3,TRBD1,CASSQDTGGYNNEQFF,TGCGCCAGCAGCCAAGATACAGGGGGCTATAACAATGAGCAGTTCTTC